Each of the 24 T cell receptor beta chains below was sequenced from the same sample in a study of blood T cell repertoires in COVID-19. TCRdb keeps only in-frame clones here, not all; method: immunoSEQ multiplex PCR. This table has roughly 310,000 clones, approximately 90% appearing once. Input material: peripheral blood. Receptors were obtained from a woman in her fifties or sixties with active or convalescent COVID-19.

As to this clone: Other DNA sequences in this sample translate to the same CDR3. The gene calls are TRBV11-2 and TRBJ2-2; D ambiguous. The length of the CDR3 is 15 residues. Germline CDR1 and CDR2: SGHAT and FQNNGV. V lost 1 base and J 1 base, leaving 7 bases between the germline ends. The CDR3 loop reads CASSLGQVNTGELFF. Here the CDR3 DNA reads TGTGCCAGCAGCTTAGGCCAGGTGAACACCGGGGAGCTGTTTTTT. Drawing the rest from reference TRBV11-2 and TRBJ2-2, the complete variable domain is EAGVAQSPRYKIIEKRQSVAFWCNPISGHATLYWYQQILGQGPKLLIQFQNNGVVDDSQLPKDRFSAERLKGVDSTLKIQPAKLEDSAVYLCASSLGQVNTGELFFGEGSRLTVL.

The table lists this clone with a few counts. This chain connects TRBV18 to TRBJ1-6; 8 nucleotides agree with TRBD1. This CDR3 contains 14 residues. Trimming took 4 bases from V and 13 from J; bases not matched to a gene: 9. The V gene's germline CDR1 is KGHSH and CDR2 LQKENI. CDR3 sequence reads: CASSLQDRDMPLHF. The CDR3 coding sequence is TGTGCCAGCTCACTACAGGACAGGGATATGCCCCTCCACTTT.

The chain has TRBV6-6 and TRBJ2-7; 8 nucleotides agree with TRBD2. V lost 7 bases and J lost 6; bases outside the gene matches: 11. The CDR3 consists of 14 residues. Germline V gene sequence: CDR1 MNHNY, CDR2 SVGAGI (reference sequence). In DNA, the CDR3 is TGTGCCAGCACCCCTGCGGGAGGAATTGGCGAGCAGTACTTC. Protein product: CASTPAGGIGEQYF.

This sequence joins TRBV20-1 and TRBJ2-7, with a tentative D call TRBD1 (6 bases). Germline-derived CDR1 and CDR2 are DFQATT and SNEGSKA (reference sequence). The CDR3 is 13 amino acids. Trimming left V 3 bases short and J 2 bases short, with 11 bases between. In DNA, the CDR3 is TGCAGTGCTAGTGGGGGCCCCACCTACGAGCAGTACTTC. Its translation is CSASGGPTYEQYF.

The J gene is TRBJ1-1, the V gene TRBV11-3; 7 positions match TRBD1. V gave up 4 bases and J gave up 0 bases; unmatched junction bases: 2. This CDR3 comprises 14 residues. Germline-derived CDR1 and CDR2 are SGHNT and YENEEA. The CDR3 protein is CASSSGQMNTEAFF. CDR3 coding DNA: TGTGCCAGCAGCTCGGGACAGATGAACACTGAAGCTTTCTTT.

The rearrangement links TRBV5-1 to TRBJ2-3, with 12 bases fitting TRBD2. The junction had 9 bases not matched to a gene; V was cut back by 4 bases and J by 0 bases. CDR1 is SGHRS and CDR2 is YFSETQ in the germline V gene. This CDR3 is 18 amino acids long. The CDR3 loop is CASSRRLAGGTSTDTQYF. CDR3 DNA sequence: TGCGCCAGCAGCCGGCGGCTAGCGGGGGGGACTAGCACAGATACGCAGTATTTT.

This clone came up once. This chain uses TRBV6-2 or TRBV6-3 with TRBJ2-2, with 7 positions matching TRBD2. V lost 2 bases to trimming and J lost 4 bases; unmatched junction nucleotides: 1. The germline V gene encodes CDR1 MNHEY and CDR2 SVGEGT. The CDR3 is made up of 14 amino acids. The CDR3 nucleotides read TGTGCCAGCAGTTACCGGACTAGCACCGGGGAGCTGTTTTTT. Protein sequence: CASSYRTSTGELFF.

The J gene is TRBJ2-3, the V gene TRBV6-5; no firm D call. The germline V and J ends were trimmed by 6 bases and 6 bases, with 10 bases remaining between them. CDR1 is MNHEY, CDR2 SVGAGI, per germline. There are 12 residues in the CDR3. For the CDR3, the DNA is TGTGCCAGCAGACTCTCGATGGATACGCAGTATTTT. It is translated as CASRLSMDTQYF.

The V call is TRBV2, the J call TRBJ1-2, with a possible D match to TRBD1 (5 bases). Germline CDR1 SNHLY, CDR2 FYNNEI. The CDR3 has 13 amino acids. V lost 4 bases, J lost 2 bases, and 8 bases lay in between. The CDR3 DNA sequence: TGTGCCAGCAGTGTACAGGTGAACTATGGCTACACCTTC. Protein: CASSVQVNYGYTF.

This clone has more than one count but fewer than ten. The CDR3 DNA follows: TGTGCCAGCAGCAAATACCCCGGGACAGGGCGGGACGAGCAGTACTTC. Amino acid sequence: CASSKYPGTGRDEQYF. The chain recombines TRBV7-3 with TRBJ2-7; 9 bases are a match to TRBD1. Trimming took 5 bases from V and 5 from J; bases not matched to a gene: 13. Germline CDR1 and CDR2: SGHTA and FQGTGA. This CDR3 has 16 amino acids. The variable domain in full, with the rest retrieved from reference TRBV7-3 and TRBJ2-7, is GAGVSQTPSNKVTEKGKYVELRCDPISGHTALYWYRQSLGQGPEFLIYFQGTGAADDSGLPNDRFFAVRPEGSVSTLKIQRTERGDSAVYLCASSKYPGTGRDEQYFGPGTRLTVT.

The chain recombines TRBV30 with TRBJ1-5, with D tentatively TRBD1 (6 bases). The length of the CDR3 is 13 residues. Deletions cut 4 bases from V and 5 bases from J, with 12 bases between. Per germline, CDR1 GTSNPN and CDR2 SVGIG (reference sequence). The CDR3 spells CAWTRAGDQPQHF. The CDR3 nucleotides are TGTGCCTGGACTAGGGCAGGGGATCAGCCCCAGCATTTT. Together with reference TRBV30 and TRBJ1-5, the CDR3 gives the full variable domain: SQTIHQWPATLVQPVGSPLSLECTVEGTSNPNLYWYRQAAGRGLQLLFYSVGIGQISSEVPQNLSASRPQDRQFILSSKKLLLSDSGFYLCAWTRAGDQPQHFGDGTRLSIL.

V gene TRBV19 combines with J gene TRBJ1-2; 8 bases are a match to TRBD1. The germline V gene encodes CDR1 LNHDA and CDR2 SQIVND (reference sequence). The CDR3 is 15 residues long. V was clipped by 3 bases and J by 6 bases; unmatched bases: 9. CDR3 nucleotide sequence: TGTGCCAGTAGTATTTGGACAGGGCGGACGGATGGCTACACCTTC. Translated, it gives CASSIWTGRTDGYTF. The whole variable domain, remainder taken from reference TRBV19 and TRBJ1-2, is DGGITQSPKYLFRKEGQNVTLSCEQNLNHDAMYWYRQDPGQGLRLIYYSQIVNDFQKGDIAEGYSVSREKKESFPLTVTSAQKNPTAFYLCASSIWTGRTDGYTFGSGTRLTVV.

This chain links TRBV7-2 with TRBJ2-7; D may be TRBD2 (5 bases). Germline V gene sequence: CDR1 SGHTA, CDR2 FQGNSA. V was trimmed by 0 bases and J by 2 bases, leaving 11 bases between them. This CDR3 has 15 residues. The CDR3 reads CASSLARAVPYEQYF. The DNA of the CDR3 is TGTGCCAGCAGCTTAGCGAGGGCCGTACCCTACGAGCAGTACTTC.

This clone was found a few times. The chain uses TRBV3-1 (or the pseudogene TRBV3-2) and TRBJ1-1; no firm D call. CDR3 length equals 12 residues. V was trimmed by 1 base and J by 11 bases, leaving 11 bases between them. Germline V lookup: CDR1 LGHDT, CDR2 YNNKEL (reference sequence). The chain's CDR3 is CASSQAGFSAFF. The CDR3 DNA reads TGTGCCAGCAGCCAAGCTGGCTTTTCGGCTTTCTTT.

V gene TRBV7-9 combines with J gene TRBJ2-1; D is possibly TRBD2 (6 bases). The CDR3 extends over 13 amino acids. The germline V gene encodes CDR1 SEHNR and CDR2 FQNEAQ (reference sequence). Trimming took 8 bases from V and 8 from J, leaving 16 bases between them. The chain's CDR3 is CASGQSGRDEQFF. For the CDR3, the DNA is TGTGCCAGCGGTCAAAGCGGGCGGGATGAGCAGTTCTTC.

The chain uses TRBV24-1 and TRBJ2-2; D gene uncertain. This CDR3 is built from 12 residues. CDR1 is KGHDR and CDR2 is SFDVKD in the germline V gene. The V and J ends lost 4 bases and 3 bases respectively, with 2 bases between them. CDR3: CATSDYTGELFF. DNA for the CDR3: TGTGCCACCAGTGACTACACCGGGGAGCTGTTTTTT.

The rearrangement joins TRBV30 to TRBJ1-5, with TRBD1 matching over 10 bases. Germline V gene data show CDR1 as GTSNPN and CDR2 as SVGIG (reference sequence). The CDR3 contains 14 residues. Losses at the gene ends were 3 bases for V and 5 bases for J; bases not matched to a gene: 4. CDR3 coding DNA: TGTGCCTGGAGCTCAGGACAGGGGGATCAGCCCCAGCATTTT. This codes for CAWSSGQGDQPQHF.

The rearrangement uses TRBV5-4 and TRBJ2-7, with 9 bases aligning to TRBD1. CDR3 length equals 14 residues. Germline CDR1 is SGHNT and CDR2 is YYREEE (reference sequence). V lost 4 bases to trimming and J lost 3 bases; unmatched junction nucleotides: 5. DNA of the CDR3: TGTGCCAGCAGCCCGGGACAGGGAAACTACGAGCAGTACTTC. As protein: CASSPGQGNYEQYF.

This clone was detected once. V gene TRBV7-2 combines with J gene TRBJ1-4, with D tentatively TRBD1 (6 bases). Germline loops: CDR1 SGHTA, CDR2 FQGNSA. The V gene lost 5 bases and the J gene lost 8 bases, with 15 bases spanning the gap. The CDR3 extends over 14 amino acids. The CDR3 DNA reads as TGTGCCAGCAGCCCATCCAGGGGTCGGGAAAAACTGTTTTTT. This gives the protein CASSPSRGREKLFF. The full variable domain, its missing parts supplied by reference TRBV7-2 and TRBJ1-4, is GAGVSQSPSNKVTEKGKDVELRCDPISGHTALYWYRQSLGQGLEFLIYFQGNSAPDKSGLPSDRFSAERTGGSVSTLTIQRTQQEDSAVYLCASSPSRGREKLFFGSGTQLSVL.

Comments on this clone: The same CDR3 is also encoded by other DNA sequences in this sample. V and J are TRBV18 and TRBJ2-5, with TRBD2 as a possible D gene (5 bases). Trimming removed 2 bases from V and 4 bases from J, with 8 bases in between. The CDR3 extends over 13 amino acids. Per germline, CDR1 KGHSH and CDR2 LQKENI. CDR3 coding DNA: TGTGCCAGCTCACCATCGGGGTTAGAGACCCAGTACTTC. This codes for CASSPSGLETQYF.

The rearrangement joins TRBV5-4 to TRBJ2-6; unclear D gene. The germline V gene encodes CDR1 SGHNT and CDR2 YYREEE (reference sequence). V was cut by 3 bases and J by 4 bases, with 14 bases left in between. The CDR3 has 16 amino acids. As DNA, the CDR3 is TGTGCCAGCAGCTCCCCCGGAGCGCGGGGGGCCAACGTCCTGACTTTC. Its protein is CASSSPGARGANVLTF.

This chain connects TRBV28 to TRBJ1-4, with a weak D call TRBD1 (6 bases). The ends were cut back, 6 bases at V and 0 bases at J, with 11 bases in the middle. This CDR3 has 15 residues. Germline V gives CDR1 MDHEN, CDR2 SYDVKM. The CDR3 DNA reads TGTGCCAGCAGGGGCAGGACAGCAACTAATGAAAAACTGTTTTTT. Translation gives CASRGRTATNEKLFF.

This chain joins TRBV5-4 and TRBJ1-2, with 10 bases that match TRBD1. V dropped 4 bases and J dropped 9; count of bases not matched to a gene: 12. Germline CDR1 SGHNT, CDR2 YYREEE (reference sequence). CDR3 length: 15 residues. The CDR3: CASSPEFDRGLSYTF. The CDR3 region has the DNA TGTGCCAGCAGCCCCGAGTTTGACAGGGGGCTAAGCTACACCTTC.

The chain recombines TRBV10-3 with TRBJ2-3; 8 bases fit TRBD2. V shed 0 bases and J 2 bases; nucleotides not matched to a gene: 7. Per the germline V gene, CDR1 is ENHRY and CDR2 is SYGVKD. This CDR3 spans 17 amino acids. CDR3 sequence: CAISESRGAGATDTQYF. CDR3 bases: TGTGCCATCAGTGAGTCCCGAGGAGCGGGGGCCACAGATACGCAGTATTTT.